A selection of T cell receptor beta chains follows, all from one sample in a study of T cell responses to AZD1222 COVID-19 vaccine. Sequenced by immunoSEQ multiplex PCR; TCRdb stores in-frame clones only, minus some. The table has more than 95,000 clones, 70% to 90% seen once. Specimen: peripheral blood, collected on day 0 of AZD1222 vaccination. The receptors here all came from an adult in good health. Each CDR3 is given with its conserved first and last residue. The order of the fields is CDR3 protein, CDR3 DNA, clone size, V gene, D gene, J gene. A D gene is named only where the DNA matches it firmly. Clone size is given for some rows only: seen once, a few or many times, or a class if the clone is expanded.

CASSLTSGRARSTDTQYF TGCGCCAGCAGCTTGACTAGCGGGAGGGCGCGGAGCACAGATACGCAGTATTTT NA TRBV5-1 TRBD2 TRBJ2-3
CASSEAWGQNTEAFF TGTGCCAGCAGTGAAGCGTGGGGGCAGAACACTGAAGCTTTCTTT NA TRBV6-1 NA TRBJ1-1
CAIRGGAGVDHEQYF TGTGCCATCAGGGGGGGAGCGGGAGTGGACCACGAGCAGTACTTC NA TRBV10-3 TRBD2 TRBJ2-7
CASGFGGAINQPQHF TGTGCTAGTGGTTTTGGAGGGGCGATCAATCAGCCCCAGCATTTT NA TRBV12-5 NA TRBJ1-5
CASSIASALAGGYNEQFF TGTGCCAGTAGTATAGCTTCGGCACTAGCGGGCGGATACAATGAGCAGTTCTTC NA TRBV19 TRBD2 TRBJ2-1
CASSYTGAGGPYEQYF TGTGCCAGCAGTTACACTGGAGCGGGGGGCCCCTACGAGCAGTACTTC few TRBV6-2/TRBV6-3 TRBD2 TRBJ2-7
CASSLDAGTEAFF TGTGCCAGCAGCTTAGATGCGGGGACTGAAGCTTTCTTT NA TRBV7-9 NA TRBJ1-1
CASSQDIIRAGDYEQYF TGCGCCAGCAGCCAAGATATTATTAGAGCGGGGGACTACGAGCAGTACTTC NA TRBV4-1 TRBD2 TRBJ2-7
CASSEFGGTEAFF TGTGCCAGCAGTGAGTTCGGGGGGACTGAAGCTTTCTTT NA TRBV25-1 NA TRBJ1-1
CASSPRGQTEAFF TGTGCCAGCAGCCCCAGGGGGCAGACTGAAGCTTTCTTT NA TRBV11-1 TRBD1 TRBJ1-1
CASTLALNANTGELFF TGTGCCAGCACCCTAGCGTTAAACGCGAACACCGGGGAGCTGTTTTTT NA TRBV9 NA TRBJ2-2
CSVNGRDRGADTQYF TGCAGCGTTAACGGCCGAGACAGGGGGGCAGATACGCAGTATTTT NA TRBV29-1 TRBD1 TRBJ2-3
CASSLARQGGSPLHF TGTGCCAGCAGCTTGGCCAGACAGGGCGGTTCACCCCTCCACTTT NA TRBV5-6 TRBD1 TRBJ1-6
CAISGGTGMAIYF TGTGCCATCAGTGGGGGGACAGGGATGGCCATATATTTT NA TRBV10-3 TRBD1 TRBJ1-3
CASSVNAGRDGYTF TGTGCCAGCAGCGTAAATGCAGGGCGGGATGGCTACACCTTC NA TRBV9 NA TRBJ1-2
CATSRGDAGELFF TGTGCCACCAGCAGGGGGGATGCCGGGGAGCTGTTTTTT NA TRBV24-1 NA TRBJ2-2
CASSRTQGGGSYEQYF TGTGCCAGCAGTCGAACACAGGGTGGAGGCTCCTACGAGCAGTACTTC NA TRBV6-6 NA TRBJ2-7
CASSPWERMNTEAFF TGTGCCAGCTCACCTTGGGAGCGTATGAACACTGAAGCTTTCTTT NA TRBV18 NA TRBJ1-1
CATLGPSGTEAFF TGTGCCACCTTGGGGCCGTCGGGGACTGAAGCTTTCTTT NA TRBV11-3 NA TRBJ1-1
CASSFVDRGSTEAFF TGTGCCAGCAGCTTCGTGGACCGGGGAAGCACTGAAGCTTTCTTT NA TRBV5-6 NA TRBJ1-1
CASSVHGADQETQYF TGTGCCAGCAGCGTACACGGGGCGGACCAAGAGACCCAGTACTTC NA TRBV9 NA TRBJ2-5
CASSQPGQENTGELFF TGTGCCAGCAGTCAGCCGGGACAGGAGAACACCGGGGAGCTGTTTTTT once TRBV28 TRBD1 TRBJ2-2
CASSPHVSGQGSGELFF TGTGCTAGCAGCCCACATGTCAGCGGACAGGGGTCCGGGGAGCTGTTTTTT NA TRBV7-7 TRBD1 TRBJ2-2
CASSRLAGVTEQFF TGTGCCAGCAGTAGACTAGCGGGAGTGACTGAGCAGTTCTTC few TRBV6-2/TRBV6-3 TRBD2 TRBJ2-1
CASSLAETYEQYF TGTGCCAGCAGCTTAGCGGAGACCTACGAGCAGTACTTC NA TRBV7-9 NA TRBJ2-7
CASSEAFSGGSDTQYF TGCGCCAGCAGTGAGGCTTTTAGCGGGGGATCCGATACGCAGTATTTT few TRBV10-1 TRBD2 TRBJ2-3
CASNRVTDTQYF TGTGCCAGCAACAGGGTCACAGATACGCAGTATTTT NA TRBV6-5 NA TRBJ2-3
CASSKPSLNTEAFF TGTGCCAGCAGTAAGCCCTCCCTGAACACTGAAGCTTTCTTT NA TRBV28 NA TRBJ1-1
CASSSPSSYEQYF TGTGCCAGCAGCTCTCCGAGCTCCTACGAGCAGTACTTC NA TRBV5-6 NA TRBJ2-7
CASSLADKTRNF TGTGCCAGCAGCTTAGCTGATAAGACCCGTAACTTC NA TRBV7-9 NA TRBJ2-5
CASSTSGSPLDTQYF TGTGCCAGCTCGACTAGCGGGAGCCCCCTGGATACGCAGTATTTT NA TRBV2 TRBD2 TRBJ2-3
CASSFFAWGLDGYTF TGTGCCAGCAGTTTTTTTGCGTGGGGGCTGGATGGCTACACCTTC NA TRBV27 NA TRBJ1-2
CASSPDRVSNVF TGTGCCAGCTCCCCGGACAGGGTTTCGAATGTCTTC NA TRBV2 TRBD1 TRBJ2-7
CASSPRPGSGNTIYF TGTGCCAGCAGCCCTCGGCCGGGGTCTGGAAACACCATATATTTT NA TRBV3-1/TRBV3-2 NA TRBJ1-3
CAIKTGGADQPQHF TGTGCCATCAAGACGGGGGGCGCAGATCAGCCCCAGCATTTT NA TRBV6-1 NA TRBJ1-5
CASSEWREGLNEQFF TGCGCCAGCAGTGAATGGCGGGAGGGCCTGAATGAGCAGTTCTTC NA TRBV10-2 TRBD2 TRBJ2-1
CASSPPGTDHQPQHF TGTGCCAGCAGCCCCCCCGGGACAGACCATCAGCCCCAGCATTTT NA TRBV7-9 TRBD1 TRBJ1-5
CASSGDSPSTDTQYF TGTGCCAGCAGCGGGGACAGCCCCAGCACAGATACGCAGTATTTT once TRBV7-2 TRBD1 TRBJ2-3
CASSSADEQFF TGTGCCAGCAGTTCGGCGGATGAGCAGTTCTTC once TRBV6-5 NA TRBJ2-1